Described below is a single T cell receptor (beta chain) sequence and its context. The assay was immunoSEQ multiplex PCR, and TCRdb's table has in-frame clones only and misses some. The sample includes over 150,000 clones, 70% to 85% of them seen just once. This CDR3 has 13 residues. The record originates from a study of cytomegalovirus exposure and HLA in healthy donors. The wider study: The roughly 130 validation repertoires used the same platform as the approximately 700 first-cohort repertoires (as reported by a later analysis).

This clonotype originated in a young woman in good health and CMV-seropositive. This chain uses TRBV21-1 with TRBJ2-7; no DNA check was done on the table's D call, TRBD2. TRBV21-1 is recorded as a pseudogene. The specimen sequenced was PBMCs. The CDR3 sequence is CASNRRFGYEQYF. As DNA, the CDR3 is TGTGCCAGCAACCGGAGATTCGGGTACGAGCAGTACTTC.